A single T cell receptor beta chain is shown here with its context. Its antigen is currently unknown. The V and J ends lost 3 bases and 0 bases respectively, with 12 bases between them. CDR3 size: 16 residues. Germline V CDR1 and CDR2: KGHSH, LQKENI. Some clones are missing from TCRdb's copy, which holds only in-frame ones; the method was immunoSEQ multiplex PCR. The table shows some 100,000 clones, with about 90% occurring only once. This sample stems from a study of T cell responses to AZD1222 COVID-19 vaccine. Study observations and caveats: Possibly, clonal diversity was underestimated; donors were largely white British and included more females. Repertoires were obtained only post-peak T cell response.

The source was peripheral blood, collected on day 0 of AZD1222 vaccination. The receptor comes from an adult in good health. The J gene is TRBJ1-3, the V gene TRBV18; no clear D gene. The CDR3 nucleotides are TGTGCCAGCTCACCCCAATTACAGAACTCTGGAAACACCATATATTTT. It codes for CASSPQLQNSGNTIYF.